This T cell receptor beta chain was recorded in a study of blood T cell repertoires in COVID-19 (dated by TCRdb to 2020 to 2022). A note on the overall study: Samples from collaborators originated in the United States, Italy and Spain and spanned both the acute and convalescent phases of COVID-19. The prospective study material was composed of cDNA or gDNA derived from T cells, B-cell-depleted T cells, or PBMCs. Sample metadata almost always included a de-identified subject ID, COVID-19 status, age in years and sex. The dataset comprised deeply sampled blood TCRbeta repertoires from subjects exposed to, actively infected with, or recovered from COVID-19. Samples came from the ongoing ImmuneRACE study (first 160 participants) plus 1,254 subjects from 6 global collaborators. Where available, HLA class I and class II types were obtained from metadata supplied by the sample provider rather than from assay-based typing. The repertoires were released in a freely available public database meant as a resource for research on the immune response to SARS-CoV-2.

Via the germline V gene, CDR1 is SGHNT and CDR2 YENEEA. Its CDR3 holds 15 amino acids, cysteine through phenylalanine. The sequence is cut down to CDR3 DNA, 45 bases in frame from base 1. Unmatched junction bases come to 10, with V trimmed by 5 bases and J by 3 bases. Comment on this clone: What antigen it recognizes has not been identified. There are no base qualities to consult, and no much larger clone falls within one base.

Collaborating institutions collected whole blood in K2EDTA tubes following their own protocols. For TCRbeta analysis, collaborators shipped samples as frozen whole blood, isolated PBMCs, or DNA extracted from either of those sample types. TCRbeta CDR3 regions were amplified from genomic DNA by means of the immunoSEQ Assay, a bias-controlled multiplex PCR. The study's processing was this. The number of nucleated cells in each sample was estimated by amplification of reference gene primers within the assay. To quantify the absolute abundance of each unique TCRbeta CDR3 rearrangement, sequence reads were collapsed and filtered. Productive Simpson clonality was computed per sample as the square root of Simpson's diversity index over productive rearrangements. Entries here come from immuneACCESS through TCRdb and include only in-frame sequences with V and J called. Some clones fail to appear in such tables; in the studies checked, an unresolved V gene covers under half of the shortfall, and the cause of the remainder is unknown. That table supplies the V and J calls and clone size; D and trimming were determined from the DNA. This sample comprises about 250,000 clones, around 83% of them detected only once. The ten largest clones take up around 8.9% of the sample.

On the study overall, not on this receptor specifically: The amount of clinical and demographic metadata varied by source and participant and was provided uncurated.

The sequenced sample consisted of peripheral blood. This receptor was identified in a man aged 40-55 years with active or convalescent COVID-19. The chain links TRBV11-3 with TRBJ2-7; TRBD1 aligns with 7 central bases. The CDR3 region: CASSPPGQTIYEQYF. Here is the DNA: TGTGCCAGCAGCCCCCCGGGACAGACCATCTACGAGCAGTACTTC.